The present T cell receptor beta chain was sequenced within a study of blood T cell repertoires in COVID-19. About the study: Whether acute or convalescent, the COVID-19 samples came from the United States, Italy and Spain. Sources were T cells, B-cell-depleted T cells, or PBMCs; the material itself was cDNA or gDNA.

Authors' data handling: Amplified reference gene primers provided the basis for estimating nucleated cell counts. The protocol was immunoSEQ multiplex PCR, while the TCRdb copy is restricted to in-frame clones and leaves out a portion. For V, J and clone size, that table is used; D and trimming come from the DNA. The profile covers about 130,000 clones, with approximately 88% appearing a single time and approximately 1.5% taken by the ten largest. Only a few counts were recorded for this clone. This receptor was taken from a man between 60 and 75 years old with acute or convalescent COVID-19. The sample taken for sequencing was peripheral blood.

The CDR3 sequence: CASGDRAANEKLFF. The CDR3 nucleotides are TGTGCCAGCGGCGACAGGGCGGCTAATGAAAAACTGTTTTTT. The chain links TRBV27 to TRBJ1-4; 7 positions agree with TRBD1. The CDR3 is 14 residues long. With 8 bases clipped from V and 3 bases from J, the junction kept 6 bases outside the gene matches. CDR1 is MNHEY, CDR2 SMNVEV, per germline (reference sequence).